This T cell receptor (beta chain) emerged from a study of graft-versus-host responses after intestinal transplantation. Points from the study as a whole: Peak circulating GvH clone levels tracked with early post-transplant HvG declines.

The germline CDR1 and CDR2 sequences are SGHRS and YFSETQ. The CDR3 is made up of 15 amino acids. V was clipped by 6 bases and J by 0 bases; unmatched bases: 7. For this clone: Its antigen is currently unknown. The sample has other DNA sequences that encode this CDR3 too.

TCRdb keeps only in-frame clones here, not all; method: immunoSEQ multiplex PCR. The sample holds over 100,000 clones, 93% seen once. The chain combines TRBV5-1 with TRBJ1-1; TRBD1 agrees at 8 bases. The source material was unstimulated CD8+ T cells sorted from spleen or lymph node cells, sampled before transplant. The receptor comes from a human donor who was the organ donor for an intestinal transplant. CDR3 protein: CASTRTGQLNTEAFF. The CDR3 nucleotides are TGCGCCAGCACCCGGACAGGGCAATTGAACACTGAAGCTTTCTTT. The full variable domain, completed using reference TRBV5-1 and TRBJ1-1, is KAGVTQTPRYLIKTRGQQVTLSCSPISGHRSVSWYQQTPGQGLQFLFEYFSETQRNKGNFPGRFSGRQFSNSRSEMNVSTLELGDSALYLCASTRTGQLNTEAFFGQGTRLTVV.